Below are 9 T cell receptor beta chains sequenced from a single sample in a study of blood T cells in healthy people across ages. Primed by a sample-barcoded 5' primer and a J-beta primer mix, a second PCR proceeded for 7 to 11 cycles. TCRdb fed the 5' RACE reads into MiXCR, producing one record per CDR3 protein. The data hold 1.6 million or so distinct CDR3 sequences, with about 35% observed a single time. The sample was blood. These receptors were collected from a woman in her twenties or thirties in good health.

This clonotype was found a few times. V gene TRBV20-1 combines with J gene TRBJ1-2, with D unclear. Germline assignment: CDR1 DFQATT and CDR2 SNEGSKA (reference sequence). This CDR3 contains 15 residues. The CDR3 loop is CRAPSLHGGPDGYTF. The CDR3 region has the DNA TGCAGGGCACCCTCCCTACATGGAGGTCCAGACGGCTACACCTTC.

The chain couples TRBV10-3 to TRBJ2-7; no clear D gene. Trimming pared 3 bases from V and 2 bases from J, leaving 14 bases between. This CDR3 region has 15 residues. Germline values: CDR1 ENHRY, CDR2 SYGVKD. DNA for the CDR3: TGTGCCATCAGTGAATTCACGGAACCTCCCTACGAGCAGTACTTC. This encodes CAISEFTEPPYEQYF.

This clonotype turned up a few times. V usage is TRBV4-1 and J usage is TRBJ2-2; 7 nucleotides agree with TRBD2. The V and J ends lost 3 bases and 0 bases, in that order; junction bases with no gene match: 1. The CDR3 is 15 amino acids. Germline CDR1 MGHRA, CDR2 YSYEKL. This CDR3 reads CASSHLAANTGELFF. DNA of the CDR3: TGCGCCAGCAGCCACCTAGCGGCGAACACCGGGGAGCTGTTTTTT.

The chain is built from TRBV7-2 and TRBJ2-7; D is ambiguous. The last part of the DNA fits TRBJ2-5 better; the J call may be wrong. This CDR3 spans 15 amino acids. Germline V gene data show CDR1 as SGHTA and CDR2 as FQGNSA. CDR3 DNA: TGTGCCAGCAGCTTAGCTAGGGCCCTCGGGGAGACCCAGTACTTC. It yields the protein CASSLARALGETQYF.

The rearrangement links TRBV5-1 to TRBJ2-7; 9 bases match TRBD1. The CDR3 consists of 15 residues. In germline, CDR1 is SGHRS, CDR2 YFSETQ. The junction had 8 bases not matched to a gene; V was cut back by 5 bases and J by 2 bases. In DNA, the CDR3 is TGCGCCAGCAGTAACCGGGACAGGGTTACCTACGAGCAGTACTTC. It translates to CASSNRDRVTYEQYF.

This chain links TRBV4-1 with TRBJ1-2; tentatively, D is TRBD1 (5 bases). Germline lookup yields CDR1 MGHRA and CDR2 YSYEKL. Trimming took 4 bases from V and 8 from J, leaving 20 bases between them. This CDR3 is 15 amino acids long. In DNA form, the CDR3 reads TGCGCCAGCAGCCCCTCCCGGGTCCAGGGTCGAGGCTACACCTTC. It specifies CASSPSRVQGRGYTF.

A word on this clonotype: One end of the junction is discordant with germline, which a read error may explain. J is TRBJ2-7 and V is TRBV6-2 or TRBV6-3; D call uncertain. Germline-derived CDR1 and CDR2 are MNHEY and SVGEGT. The CDR3 loop spans 12 amino acids. The CDR3 is CASSYASTEQYF. The CDR3 DNA sequence: TGTGCCAGTAGTTATGCGAGCACAGAGCAGTACTTC.

The rearrangement links TRBV10-3 to TRBJ2-3; 11 bases agree with TRBD2. V lost 4 bases to trimming and J lost 2 bases; unmatched junction nucleotides: 17. There are 20 residues in the CDR3. Germline CDR1 reads ENHRY; CDR2 reads SYGVKD. The CDR3 is CAISVQGTSGRVLPTDTQYF. The CDR3 DNA follows: TGTGCCATCAGTGTGCAAGGGACTAGCGGCCGAGTGCTTCCCACAGATACGCAGTATTTT.

Concerning this clonotype: An end of the junction does not agree with germline; a read error may underlie this. The chain carries TRBV7-8 and TRBJ2-4, with 13 bases matching TRBD2. Germline values: CDR1 SGHVS, CDR2 FQNEAQ. This CDR3 has 19 amino acids. CDR3 residues: CASSQRPPGLAGPKNVQYF. The CDR3 nucleotides are TGTGCCAGCAGCCAGCGACCACCGGGACTAGCGGGACCTAAAAACGTTCAGTACTTC. Complete variable domain (other parts from reference TRBV7-8 and TRBJ2-4): GAGVSQSPRYKVAKRGQDVALRCDPISGHVSLFWYQQALGQGPEFLTYFQNEAQLDKSGLPSDRFFAERPEGSVSTLKIQRTQQEDSAVYLCASSQRPPGLAGPKNVQYFGAGTRLSVL.